This T cell receptor (beta chain) was sequenced during a study of blood T cell repertoires in COVID-19. Looking at the study overall: Specimens from acute and convalescent COVID-19 originated in the United States, Italy and Spain. PBMCs, B-cell-depleted T cells, or T cells provided the cDNA or gDNA that made up the material.

Original processing notes: It was from reference gene primer amplification that nucleated cell counts were estimated. Using immunoSEQ multiplex PCR, the repertoire was profiled, and TCRdb retains in-frame clones only, with some absent. From that table come the V and J calls and clone size; the DNA was used to work out D and trimming. The sample holds some 89,000 clones; over 75% are singletons and the top ten take 7%. Germline V gene data show CDR1 as SGHRS and CDR2 as YFSETQ. V was shortened by 0 bases and J by 0 bases, with 5 bases between the two germline ends. CDR3 length equals 14 residues. The chain joins TRBV5-1 to TRBJ2-3; D unresolved. This receptor was taken from a man in his 70s with acute or convalescent COVID-19. Sequencing input: peripheral blood. Written as DNA, the CDR3 is TGCGCCAGCAGCTTGGTTCCGAGCACAGATACGCAGTATTTT. Translated: CASSLVPSTDTQYF.